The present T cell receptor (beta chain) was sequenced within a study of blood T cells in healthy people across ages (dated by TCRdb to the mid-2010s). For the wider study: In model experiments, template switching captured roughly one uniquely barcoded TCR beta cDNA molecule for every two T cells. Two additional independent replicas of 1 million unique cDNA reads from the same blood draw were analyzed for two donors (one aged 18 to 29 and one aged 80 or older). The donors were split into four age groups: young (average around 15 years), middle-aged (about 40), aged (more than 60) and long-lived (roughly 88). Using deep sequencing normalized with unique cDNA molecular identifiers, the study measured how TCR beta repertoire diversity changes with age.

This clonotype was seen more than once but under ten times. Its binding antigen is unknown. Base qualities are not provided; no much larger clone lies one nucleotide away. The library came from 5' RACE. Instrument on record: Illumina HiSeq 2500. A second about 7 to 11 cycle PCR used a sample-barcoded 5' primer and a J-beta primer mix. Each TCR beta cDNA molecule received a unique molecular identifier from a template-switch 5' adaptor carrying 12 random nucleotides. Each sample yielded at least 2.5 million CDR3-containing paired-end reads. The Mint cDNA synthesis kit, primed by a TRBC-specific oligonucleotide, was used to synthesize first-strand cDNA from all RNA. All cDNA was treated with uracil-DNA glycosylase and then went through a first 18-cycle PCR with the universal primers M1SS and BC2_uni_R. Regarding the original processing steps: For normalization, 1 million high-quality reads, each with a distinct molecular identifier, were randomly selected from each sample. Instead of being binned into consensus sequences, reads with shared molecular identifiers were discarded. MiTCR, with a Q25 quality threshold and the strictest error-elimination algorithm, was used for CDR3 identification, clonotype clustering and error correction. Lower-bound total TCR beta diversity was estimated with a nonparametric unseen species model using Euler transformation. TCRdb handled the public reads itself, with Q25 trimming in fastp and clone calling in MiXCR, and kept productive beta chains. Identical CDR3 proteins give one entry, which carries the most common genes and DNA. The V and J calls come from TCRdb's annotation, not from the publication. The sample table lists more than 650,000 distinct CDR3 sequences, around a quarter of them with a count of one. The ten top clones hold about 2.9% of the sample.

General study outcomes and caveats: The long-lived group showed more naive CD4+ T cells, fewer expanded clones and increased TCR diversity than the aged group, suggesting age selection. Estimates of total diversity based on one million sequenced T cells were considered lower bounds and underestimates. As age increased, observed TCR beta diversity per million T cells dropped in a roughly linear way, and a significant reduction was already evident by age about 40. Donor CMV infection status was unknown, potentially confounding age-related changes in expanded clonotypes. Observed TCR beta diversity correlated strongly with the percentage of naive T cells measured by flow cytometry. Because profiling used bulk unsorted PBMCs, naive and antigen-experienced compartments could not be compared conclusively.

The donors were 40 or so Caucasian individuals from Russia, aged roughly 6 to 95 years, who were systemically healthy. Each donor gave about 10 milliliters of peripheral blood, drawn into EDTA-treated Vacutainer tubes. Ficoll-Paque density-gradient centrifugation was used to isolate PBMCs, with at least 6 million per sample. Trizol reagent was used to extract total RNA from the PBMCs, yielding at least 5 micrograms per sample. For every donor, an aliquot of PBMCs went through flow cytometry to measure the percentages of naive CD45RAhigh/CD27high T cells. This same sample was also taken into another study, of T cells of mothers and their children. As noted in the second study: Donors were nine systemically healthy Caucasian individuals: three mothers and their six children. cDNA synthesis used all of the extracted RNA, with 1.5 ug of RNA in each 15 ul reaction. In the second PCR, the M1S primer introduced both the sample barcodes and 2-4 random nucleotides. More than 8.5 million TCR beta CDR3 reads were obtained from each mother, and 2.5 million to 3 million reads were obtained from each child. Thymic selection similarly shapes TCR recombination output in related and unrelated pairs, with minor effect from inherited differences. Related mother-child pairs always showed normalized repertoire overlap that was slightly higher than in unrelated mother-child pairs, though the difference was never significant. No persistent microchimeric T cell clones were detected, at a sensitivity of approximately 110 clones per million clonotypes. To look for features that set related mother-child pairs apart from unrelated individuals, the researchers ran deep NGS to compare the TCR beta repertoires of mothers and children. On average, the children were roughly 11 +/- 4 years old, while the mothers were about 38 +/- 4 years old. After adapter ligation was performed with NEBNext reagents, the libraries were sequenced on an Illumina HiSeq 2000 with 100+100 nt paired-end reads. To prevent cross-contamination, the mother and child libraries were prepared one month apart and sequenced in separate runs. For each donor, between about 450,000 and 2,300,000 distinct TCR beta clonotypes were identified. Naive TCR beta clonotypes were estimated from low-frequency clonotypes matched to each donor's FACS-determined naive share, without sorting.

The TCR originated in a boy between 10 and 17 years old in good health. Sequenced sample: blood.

The DNA sequence reads TGTGCCAGCAGCGTAGGTGAGGGCGCGGAGACTGAAGCTTTCTTT. This codes for CASSVGEGAETEAFF. The chain uses TRBV9 and TRBJ1-1; the D gene lacks a confident call. The CDR3 spans 15 residues, from the cysteine through the phenylalanine. Only the CDR3 DNA is retained, 45 bases long and in frame from the first base. Cut back by 0 bases and 5 bases, the V and J ends lie 14 bases apart. CDR1 and CDR2 are read off the germline V gene as SGDLS and YYNGEE. Outside the CDR3, residues come from the reference TRBV9 and TRBJ1-1 proteins, so the full variable domain is: DSGVTQTPKHLITATGQRVTLRCSPRSGDLSVYWYQQSLDQGLQFLIQYYNGEERAKGNILERFSAQQFPDLHSELNLSSLELGDSALYFCASSVGEGAETEAFFGQGTRLTVV.